A single sample gave rise to the 7 T cell receptor beta chains below, sequenced in a study of blood T cell repertoires in COVID-19 (dated by TCRdb to 2020 to 2022). The method behind the library was the immunoSEQ multiplex PCR assay. Held by TCRdb, this immuneACCESS table contains in-frame sequences only and omits some clones. Under half of the omission traces to an unresolved V gene where checked; the cause of the rest is unknown. The sample table lists some 270,000 clones, approximately 90% of them with a count of one. Roughly 3.9% of the sample lies in the top ten. Sequenced: PBMCs or T cells enriched from blood (not recorded which). Receptor source: a woman aged 25 to 39 with acute COVID-19.

The genes are TRBV11-2 and TRBJ2-2; D might be TRBD2 (6 bases). Trimming took off 4 bases at V and 5 bases at J, with 14 bases between the two ends. The CDR3 runs to 15 residues. The germline CDR1 and CDR2 sequences are SGHAT and FQNNGV. The CDR3 spells CASSSPGLFTGELFF. In nucleotides, the CDR3 is TGTGCCAGCAGCTCACCGGGACTCTTTACCGGGGAGCTGTTTTTT. Full variable domain (missing parts from reference TRBV11-2 and TRBJ2-2): EAGVAQSPRYKIIEKRQSVAFWCNPISGHATLYWYQQILGQGPKLLIQFQNNGVVDDSQLPKDRFSAERLKGVDSTLKIQPAKLEDSAVYLCASSSPGLFTGELFFGEGSRLTVL.

This sequence joins TRBV10-1 and TRBJ1-4, with 9 bases identical to TRBD1. Germline trimming cut 0 bases from V and 5 bases from J; bases unmatched to any gene: 4. The germline gives CDR1 WNHNN, CDR2 SYGVQD (reference sequence). The CDR3 runs 16 residues. The CDR3 DNA reads as TGCGCCAGCAGTGAGTCGATTGGACAGGGGAATGAAAAACTGTTTTTT. This codes for CASSESIGQGNEKLFF.

V gene TRBV5-1 combines with J gene TRBJ2-1; D perhaps matches TRBD2 (5 bases). Germline V gene data show CDR1 as SGHRS and CDR2 as YFSETQ. There are 15 residues in the CDR3. V lost 5 bases and J lost 6, with 18 bases in between. The CDR3 DNA reads TGCGCCAGCAGTCCACCCTCTATAGAGGGCAATGAGCAGTTCTTC. Encoded protein: CASSPPSIEGNEQFF.

The gene calls are TRBV30 and TRBJ2-3; TRBD2 aligns across 7 bases. Germline CDR1 reads GTSNPN; CDR2 reads SVGIG (reference sequence). The CDR3 is made up of 15 amino acids. V was clipped by 4 bases and J by 2 bases; unmatched bases: 9. For the CDR3, the DNA is TGTGCCTGGACTCGAACTAGCGCGCCCACAGATACGCAGTATTTT. Protein product: CAWTRTSAPTDTQYF.

V usage is TRBV20-1 and J usage is TRBJ2-4; TRBD2 is a possible D gene (5 bases). V was shortened by 8 bases and J by 13 bases, with 18 bases between the two germline ends. Germline CDR1 is DFQATT and CDR2 is SNEGSKA (reference sequence). The CDR3 has 11 residues. The CDR3 reads CSPNREGPQYF. CDR3 nucleotides: TGCAGTCCAAATAGAGAGGGTCCACAGTACTTC.

The chain links TRBV28 to TRBJ1-3; TRBD1 aligns across 7 bases. Germline loops: CDR1 MDHEN, CDR2 SYDVKM. The CDR3 extends over 14 amino acids. V lost 6 bases to trimming and J lost 2 bases; unmatched junction nucleotides: 4. CDR3 loop: CASRPGTAGNTIYF. In DNA, the CDR3 is TGTGCCAGCAGACCTGGGACAGCTGGAAACACCATATATTTT.

This clone showed up just once. The rearrangement links TRBV10-1 to TRBJ2-5; a possible D gene is TRBD1 (5 bases). Germline V gene data show CDR1 as WNHNN and CDR2 as SYGVQD (reference sequence). Trimming left V 3 bases short and J 2 bases short, with 16 bases between. This CDR3 has 16 amino acids. The CDR3 reads CASSDSRWAGQETQYF. The CDR3 DNA reads TGCGCCAGCAGTGATTCGAGATGGGCAGGGCAAGAGACCCAGTACTTC.